This TCR beta chain emerged from a study of T cell repertoires in cytomegalovirus infection. Overall study results and limits: Within the response measured ex vivo, HLA-C-restricted CMV-specific TCR beta clonotypes were dominant.

This clonotype was observed a handful of times. Antigen: not known. Each CDR3 protein gets one entry after TCRdb re-called the reads with MiXCR. The table has just under 500,000 distinct CDR3 sequences, about 33% seen once; the top ten hold roughly a sixth. Material: cultured PBMCs, obtained from culture after CMV antigen stimulation. This clonotype originated in a human donor in good health (CMV status not recorded). Some clones in this sample may be carry-over from other donors' samples.

DNA of the CDR3: TGTGCCAGCAGCTCCTACAGCACTGAGCAGTTCTTC. Translating gives CASSSYSTEQFF. J is TRBJ2-1 and V is TRBV11-2, with unresolved D. CDR1 is SGHAT and CDR2 is FQNNGV in the germline V gene. CDR3 length: 12 residues. The ends were cut back, 4 bases at V and 9 bases at J, with 10 bases in the middle.